Following are 14 T cell receptor beta chains from one sample sequenced in a study of chronic HIV infection and antiretroviral therapy. TCRdb called the 5' RACE reads again in MiXCR, with one record for every CDR3 protein. The sample yields some 43,000 distinct CDR3 sequences, about a fifth seen once. What was sequenced was peripheral blood. The receptors here all came from an adult who had HIV and had not received antiretroviral therapy, or was an uninfected healthy control (not recorded which).

This clonotype was observed a few times. The chain carries TRBV7-3 and TRBJ1-5; no clear D. V shed 1 base and J shed 3 bases, with 4 bases lying between them. This CDR3 spans 13 amino acids. Germline CDR1 is SGHTA and CDR2 is FQGTGA. The CDR3 nucleotides are TGTGCCAGCAGCTTAAACCCCAATCAGCCCCAGCATTTT. It specifies CASSLNPNQPQHF.

V is TRBV9 and J is TRBJ1-1; 7 bases are shared with TRBD1. The ends lost 4 bases at V and 3 bases at J; junction bases unmatched: 3. Germline V gene lookup returns CDR1 SGDLS and CDR2 YYNGEE. The CDR3 has 13 amino acids. CDR3 region: CASSWDRYTEAFF. The CDR3 DNA follows: TGTGCCAGCAGCTGGGACAGATACACTGAAGCTTTCTTT. Full variable domain (missing parts from reference TRBV9 and TRBJ1-1): DSGVTQTPKHLITATGQRVTLRCSPRSGDLSVYWYQQSLDQGLQFLIQYYNGEERAKGNILERFSAQQFPDLHSELNLSSLELGDSALYFCASSWDRYTEAFFGQGTRLTVV.

There are many counts of this clonotype. V is TRBV7-9 and J is TRBJ2-7; possible D gene TRBD2, 6 bases. The CDR3 covers 14 residues. Germline-derived CDR1 and CDR2 are SEHNR and FQNEAQ (reference sequence). The germline V and J ends were trimmed by 5 bases and 0 bases, with 11 bases remaining between them. The CDR3 region has the DNA TGTGCCAGCAGCGTCCCTAGCGACTCCTACGAGCAGTACTTC. This codes for CASSVPSDSYEQYF.

The V and J genes are TRBV5-4 and TRBJ2-2; D is undetermined. Trimming took 4 bases from V and 0 from J, leaving 7 bases between them. The CDR3 is 14 residues long. Germline V gives CDR1 SGHNT, CDR2 YYREEE (reference sequence). The CDR3 region has the DNA TGTGCCAGCAGCCCGTTCGCGAACACCGGGGAGCTGTTTTTT. The encoded protein is CASSPFANTGELFF.

This chain joins TRBV5-5 and TRBJ2-4; D is unclear. Trimming shortened V by 0 bases and J by 0 bases, and 13 bases separated the two germline ends. Germline loops: CDR1 SGHKS, CDR2 YYEKEE (reference sequence). This CDR3 is built from 17 residues. The CDR3 region has the DNA TGTGCCAGCAGCTTGGCCGCCCAGATACTAGCCAAAAACATTCAGTACTTC. It codes for CASSLAAQILAKNIQYF.

The chain has TRBV12-3 or TRBV12-4 and TRBJ2-4, with D hard to call. Trimming took off 6 bases at V and 0 bases at J, with 18 bases between the two ends. The CDR3 loop spans 17 amino acids. As DNA, the CDR3 is TGTGCCAGCAGCCCGGGTGGGGTAAAGTTAGCCAAAAACATTCAGTACTTC. Translation gives CASSPGGVKLAKNIQYF.

This clonotype was found a few times. The genes are TRBV27 and TRBJ2-3, with unresolved D. Germline V gene lookup returns CDR1 MNHEY and CDR2 SMNVEV (reference sequence). The CDR3 is 13 amino acids. Trimming cost V 7 bases and J 4 bases, with 12 bases left between them. This CDR3 is CASTPSWSDTQYF. CDR3 nucleotide sequence: TGTGCCAGCACCCCTAGTTGGTCAGATACGCAGTATTTT.

The J gene is TRBJ2-1, the V gene TRBV11-3; the D is unclear. The CDR3 has 13 residues. V shed 5 bases and J shed 10 bases, with 15 bases lying between them. Germline V gives CDR1 SGHNT, CDR2 YENEEA. In DNA, the CDR3 is TGTGCCAGCAGCCCCAGACCGGTCGGGGAGCAGTTCTTC. It specifies CASSPRPVGEQFF.

The chain combines TRBV28 with TRBJ2-1; D might be TRBD2 (5 bases). V lost 5 bases, J lost 6 bases, and 17 bases lay in between. The CDR3 runs 15 residues. Germline V CDR1 and CDR2: MDHEN, SYDVKM. The CDR3 DNA follows: TGTGCCAGCAGTCCGCCGGGATACGGGGTCAATGAGCAGTTCTTC. The encoded protein is CASSPPGYGVNEQFF.

The chain employs TRBV14 and TRBJ2-1; 9 nucleotides match TRBD1. Looked up from germline, CDR1 is SGHDN and CDR2 is FVKESK. The trim removed 1 base at V and 7 bases at J, leaving 11 bases unmatched. This CDR3 contains 17 residues. The CDR3 DNA sequence: TGTGCCAGCAGCCAAGTGAAAATAACAGGGGGCTTGAATGAGCAGTTCTTC. This gives the protein CASSQVKITGGLNEQFF.

This clonotype came up a few times. The chain joins TRBV11-2 to TRBJ2-7; TRBD2 agrees at 8 bases. In germline, CDR1 is SGHAT, CDR2 FQNNGV. This CDR3 is 17 amino acids long. Unmatched junction bases numbered 16, after V lost 5 bases and J lost 4 bases. The CDR3 spells CASSPSPRAGGNYEQYF. Written as DNA, the CDR3 is TGTGCCAGCAGCCCGTCCCCCAGGGCGGGAGGCAATTACGAGCAGTACTTC.

This chain connects TRBV9 to TRBJ1-4; 9 bases agree with TRBD1. CDR1 is SGDLS and CDR2 is YYNGEE in the germline V gene. V lost 4 bases, J lost 4 bases, and 5 bases stayed unmatched. This CDR3 is built from 15 residues. The chain's CDR3 is CASSNDRGNNEKLFF. The DNA for the CDR3 is TGTGCCAGCAGCAATGACAGGGGGAATAATGAAAAACTGTTTTTT. The full variable domain, rest sourced from reference TRBV9 and TRBJ1-4, is DSGVTQTPKHLITATGQRVTLRCSPRSGDLSVYWYQQSLDQGLQFLIQYYNGEERAKGNILERFSAQQFPDLHSELNLSSLELGDSALYFCASSNDRGNNEKLFFGSGTQLSVL.

The V gene is TRBV6-5, the J gene TRBJ2-5, with 8 bases that match TRBD2. The CDR3 is made up of 15 amino acids. V lost 11 bases and J lost 7; bases outside the gene matches: 18. Germline-derived CDR1 and CDR2 are MNHEY and SVGAGI. The CDR3 nucleotides are TGTGCCTCCAAAGGCGGTGCGGGAGGCGGGGGGACCCAGTACTTC. It yields the protein CASKGGAGGGGTQYF.

The table lists this clonotype with a few counts. The V and J genes are TRBV20-1 and TRBJ1-3; D not certain. The CDR3 loop spans 12 amino acids. The germline V gene has CDR1 DFQATT and CDR2 SNEGSKA (reference sequence). Trimming left V 5 bases short and J 4 bases short, with 9 bases between. CDR3 in amino acids: CSAEPDGNTIYF. In DNA form, the CDR3 reads TGCAGTGCTGAACCTGACGGAAACACCATATATTTT.